This is a list of T cell receptor beta chains from one sample in a study of shared clonotypes between healthy human individuals. Sequencing used immunoSEQ multiplex PCR; TCRdb keeps in-frame clones, though not all of them. The sample lists over 700,000 clones, roughly two thirds seen once, with more than 1.5% in the top ten. The sequenced sample consisted of memory CD4+ T cells sorted from blood. The source is a woman aged 25 to 45 in good health. CDR3s include the opening cysteine and the closing phenylalanine or tryptophan. A D gene is named only where the DNA matches it firmly. Expanded clones are given a class, and other clones once, few, many or no size at all.

J gene | D gene | V gene | clone size | CDR3 protein | CDR3 DNA
TRBJ2-4 | . | TRBV18 | . | CASSLEIAKNIQYF | TGTGCCAGCTCACTCGAGATAGCCAAAAACATTCAGTACTTC
TRBJ2-1 | TRBD1 | TRBV29-1 | . | CSGSGTGAYNEQFF | TGCAGCGGGTCCGGGACAGGGGCCTACAATGAGCAGTTCTTC
TRBJ1-2 | . | TRBV6-5 | . | CASSRVRGDYGYTF | TGTGCCAGCAGCCGAGTAAGGGGGGACTATGGCTACACCTTC
TRBJ2-4 | TRBD1 | TRBV6-6 | . | CASSYSGQGTKNIQYF | TGTGCCAGCAGTTACTCGGGACAGGGCACCAAAAACATTCAGTACTTC
TRBJ2-7 | TRBD1 | TRBV6-1 | few | CASRKSGQGRYEQYF | TGTGCCAGCAGAAAATCTGGACAGGGCCGCTACGAGCAGTACTTC
TRBJ2-5 | . | TRBV7-9 | . | CASSSLGQETQYF | TGTGCCAGCAGCTCGCTAGGGCAAGAGACCCAGTACTTC
TRBJ1-1 | . | TRBV19 | . | CASSYGPGTEAFF | TGTGCCAGTAGCTATGGGCCAGGGACTGAAGCTTTCTTT
TRBJ2-1 | TRBD2 | TRBV6-4 | . | CASSDGTSGNEQFF | TGTGCCAGCAGTGACGGGACTAGCGGCAATGAGCAGTTCTTC
TRBJ2-5 | . | TRBV2 | . | CASAGTSLLWYF | TGTGCCAGCGCCGGGACATCCCTCCTTTGGTACTTC
TRBJ2-6 | . | TRBV6-1 | . | CASSEVRSSGANVLTF | TGTGCCAGCAGTGAAGTTCGAAGCTCTGGGGCCAACGTCCTGACTTTC
TRBJ2-7 | . | TRBV25-1 | once | CASSETGVYEQYF | TGTGCCAGCAGTGAAACCGGGGTCTACGAGCAGTACTTC
TRBJ1-1 | . | TRBV7-8 | . | CASSLGAGLGTEAFF | TGTGCCAGCAGCTTAGGTGCGGGGTTGGGCACTGAAGCTTTCTTT
TRBJ2-2 | . | TRBV5-6 | . | CASSRIRTGTLNTGELFF | TGTGCCAGCAGCCGAATACGTACCGGGACATTGAACACCGGGGAGCTGTTTTTT
TRBJ2-7 | . | TRBV6-5 | . | CASSSKTGRSYEQYF | TGTGCCAGCAGTTCCAAGACAGGACGCTCCTACGAGCAGTACTTC
TRBJ2-3 | . | TRBV5-1 | . | CASSSTLQVADTQYF | TGCGCCAGCAGCTCCACCCTACAGGTGGCAGATACGCAGTATTTT
TRBJ2-7 | . | TRBV11-3 | . | CATGSNSYEQYF | TGTGCCACGGGTTCTAACTCCTACGAGCAGTACTTC
TRBJ2-2 | . | TRBV5-1 | . | CASSRDTGSPGELFF | TGCGCCAGCAGTCGAGATACAGGGAGTCCCGGGGAGCTGTTTTTT
TRBJ2-4 | . | TRBV19 | . | CASSIPGEVVIQYF | TGTGCCAGTAGTATCCCGGGGGAGGTAGTCATTCAGTACTTC
TRBJ2-7 | . | TRBV5-4 | . | CASSLGLGYEQYF | TGTGCCAGCAGCTTGGGGTTGGGCTACGAGCAGTACTTC
TRBJ2-7 | TRBD2 | TRBV4-2 | . | CASRSGAGGSYEQYF | TGTGCCAGCAGGTCTGGAGCGGGAGGGTCCTACGAGCAGTACTTC
TRBJ2-7 | . | TRBV28 | . | CASTSTGVLREQYF | TGTGCCAGCACTTCGACAGGAGTCTTACGGGAGCAGTACTTC
TRBJ1-1 | . | TRBV6-1 | few | CASREGARSVNTEAFF | TGTGCCAGCAGGGAAGGTGCACGTTCCGTGAACACTGAAGCTTTCTTT
TRBJ1-4 | . | TRBV30 | . | CAEGQLEKLFF | TGTGCGGAAGGACAGCTTGAAAAACTGTTTTTT
TRBJ2-1 | . | TRBV15 | few | CATSRDLDSSYNEQFF | TGTGCCACCAGCAGAGATCTCGACAGCTCCTACAATGAGCAGTTCTTC
TRBJ1-5 | . | TRBV30 | once | CAWGQISNQPQHF | TGTGCCTGGGGACAGATTAGCAATCAGCCCCAGCATTTT
TRBJ2-5 | TRBD1 | TRBV13 | . | CASSEKGTGKETQYF | TGTGCCAGCAGCGAGAAGGGGACAGGGAAAGAGACCCAGTACTTC
TRBJ2-7 | TRBD2 | TRBV25-1 | . | CASRGTSGEYEQYF | TGTGCCAGCAGGGGGACTAGCGGAGAATACGAGCAGTACTTC
TRBJ1-5 | . | TRBV19 | . | CASTADYSNQPQHF | TGTGCCAGTACTGCTGACTATAGCAATCAGCCCCAGCATTTT
TRBJ2-7 | . | TRBV28 | . | CASSPRGVNYEQYF | TGTGCCAGCAGTCCCCGTGGGGTTAACTACGAGCAGTACTTC
TRBJ1-4 | TRBD1 | TRBV6-1 | . | CASSAYRGFANEKLFF | TGTGCCAGCAGTGCCTACAGGGGTTTTGCTAATGAAAAACTGTTTTTT
TRBJ2-7 | TRBD1 | TRBV7-9 | . | CASSEDRASGEQYF | TGTGCCAGCAGCGAGGACAGGGCCAGTGGGGAGCAGTACTTC
TRBJ2-6 | . | TRBV28 | . | CASLDRNSGANVLTF | TGTGCCAGCCTAGACAGGAACTCTGGGGCCAACGTCCTGACTTTC
TRBJ2-1 | . | TRBV5-1 | . | CASSFSVSSYNEQFF | TGCGCCAGCAGCTTTTCCGTCAGCTCCTACAATGAGCAGTTCTTC
TRBJ2-5 | TRBD2 | TRBV19 | . | CASKASGKETQYF | TGTGCCAGTAAAGCTAGCGGGAAAGAGACCCAGTACTTC
TRBJ2-7 | . | TRBV10-1 | . | CASSDPSTPTYEQYF | TGCGCCAGCAGTGACCCATCGACTCCTACCTACGAGCAGTACTTC
TRBJ1-3 | TRBD1 | TRBV19 | . | CASSLLPGQGLRNTIYF | TGTGCCAGTAGTCTTCTGCCGGGACAGGGGCTCAGGAACACCATATATTTT
TRBJ2-7 | . | TRBV7-7 | . | CASSPGGTGNAEQYF | TGTGCCAGCAGCCCGGGGGGGACAGGGAACGCCGAGCAGTACTTC
TRBJ2-7 | . | TRBV5-3 | . | CASRGKGVHEQYF | TGTGCCAGCAGAGGGAAGGGGGTCCACGAGCAGTACTTC
TRBJ2-4 | . | TRBV27 | . | CASSSRTKNIQYF | TGTGCCAGCAGTTCCAGGACAAAAAACATTCAGTACTTC
TRBJ2-7 | TRBD1 | TRBV28 | . | CASARQGPSYEQYF | TGTGCCAGTGCCCGACAGGGGCCCTCCTACGAGCAGTACTTC
TRBJ1-3 | . | TRBV6-6 | . | CASAYGRPSGNTIYF | TGTGCCAGCGCCTACGGCAGGCCCTCTGGAAACACCATATATTTT
TRBJ1-3 | . | TRBV28 | . | CASKVGSGNTIYF | TGTGCCAGCAAGGTTGGCTCTGGAAACACCATATATTTT
TRBJ1-1 | . | TRBV7-9 | . | CASSLFRETEAFF | TGTGCCAGCAGCTTATTCCGGGAGACTGAAGCTTTCTTT
TRBJ2-5 | TRBD2 | TRBV28 | . | CASSWASGIETQYF | TGTGCCAGCAGCTGGGCTAGCGGGATAGAGACCCAGTACTTC
TRBJ2-7 | . | TRBV11-3 | few | CASSPPVSSYEQYF | TGTGCCAGCAGCCCACCTGTGAGCTCCTACGAGCAGTACTTC
TRBJ1-1 | . | TRBV18 | . | CASSPAGMNTEAFF | TGTGCCAGCTCACCAGCTGGGATGAACACTGAAGCTTTCTTT
TRBJ1-2 | . | TRBV5-4 | . | CASSFGAGGNYGYTF | TGTGCCAGCAGCTTCGGCGCAGGTGGTAACTATGGCTACACCTTC
TRBJ2-7 | . | TRBV2 | . | CASSEAGHSYEQYF | TGTGCCAGCAGTGAAGCGGGACACTCCTACGAGCAGTACTTC
TRBJ2-4 | TRBD1 | TRBV18 | . | CASSRTGTEKNIQYF | TGTGCCAGCTCACGAACCGGGACAGAGAAAAACATTCAGTACTTC
TRBJ2-7 | . | TRBV29-1 | . | CSVEGGPQYEQYF | TGCAGCGTTGAGGGGGGACCGCAGTACGAGCAGTACTTC
TRBJ1-3 | . | TRBV6-6 | . | CASITVSGNTIYF | TGTGCCAGCATCACAGTCTCTGGAAACACCATATATTTT
TRBJ2-2 | . | TRBV6-6 | once | CASSYARNTGELFF | TGTGCCAGCAGTTACGCCAGAAACACCGGGGAGCTGTTTTTT
TRBJ2-7 | . | TRBV19 | . | CASSIGQVAREQYF | TGTGCCAGTAGTATCGGGCAGGTGGCTCGGGAGCAGTACTTC
TRBJ2-2 | . | TRBV23-1 | . | CASRLCNTGELFF | TGCGCCAGCAGACTGTGTAACACCGGGGAGCTGTTTTTT
TRBJ2-3 | TRBD1 | TRBV7-9 | . | CASSYGTGGDTDTQYF | TGTGCCAGCAGCTACGGGACAGGGGGTGACACAGATACGCAGTATTTT